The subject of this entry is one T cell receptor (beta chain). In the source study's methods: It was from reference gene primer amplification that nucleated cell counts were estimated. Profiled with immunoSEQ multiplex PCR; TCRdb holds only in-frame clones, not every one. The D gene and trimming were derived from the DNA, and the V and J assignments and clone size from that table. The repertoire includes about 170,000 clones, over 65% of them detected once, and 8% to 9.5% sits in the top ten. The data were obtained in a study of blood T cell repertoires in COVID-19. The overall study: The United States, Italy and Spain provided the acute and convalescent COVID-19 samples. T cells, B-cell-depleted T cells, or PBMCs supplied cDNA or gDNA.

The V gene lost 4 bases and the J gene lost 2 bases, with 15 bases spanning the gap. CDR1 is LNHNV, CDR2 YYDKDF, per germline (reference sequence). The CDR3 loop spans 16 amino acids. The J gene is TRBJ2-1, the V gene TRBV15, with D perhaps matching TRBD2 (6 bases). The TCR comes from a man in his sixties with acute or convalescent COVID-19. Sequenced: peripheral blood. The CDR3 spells CATSTPPGDAYNEQFF. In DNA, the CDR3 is TGTGCCACCAGCACCCCCCCGGGGGACGCCTACAATGAGCAGTTCTTC.